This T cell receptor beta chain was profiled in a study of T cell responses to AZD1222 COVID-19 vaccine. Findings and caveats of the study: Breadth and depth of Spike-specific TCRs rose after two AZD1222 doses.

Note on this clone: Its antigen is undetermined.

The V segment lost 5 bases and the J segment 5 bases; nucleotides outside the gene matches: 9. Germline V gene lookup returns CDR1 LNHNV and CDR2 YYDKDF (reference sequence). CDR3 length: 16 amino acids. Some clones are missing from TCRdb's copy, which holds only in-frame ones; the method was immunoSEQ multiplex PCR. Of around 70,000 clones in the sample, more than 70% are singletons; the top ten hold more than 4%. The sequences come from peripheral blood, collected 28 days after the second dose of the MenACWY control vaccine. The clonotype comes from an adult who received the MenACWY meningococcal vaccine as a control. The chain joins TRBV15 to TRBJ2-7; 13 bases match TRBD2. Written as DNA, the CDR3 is TGTGCCACCAGCGCCCGGACTAGCGGGAGAGGCAACGAGCAGTACTTC. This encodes CATSARTSGRGNEQYF.